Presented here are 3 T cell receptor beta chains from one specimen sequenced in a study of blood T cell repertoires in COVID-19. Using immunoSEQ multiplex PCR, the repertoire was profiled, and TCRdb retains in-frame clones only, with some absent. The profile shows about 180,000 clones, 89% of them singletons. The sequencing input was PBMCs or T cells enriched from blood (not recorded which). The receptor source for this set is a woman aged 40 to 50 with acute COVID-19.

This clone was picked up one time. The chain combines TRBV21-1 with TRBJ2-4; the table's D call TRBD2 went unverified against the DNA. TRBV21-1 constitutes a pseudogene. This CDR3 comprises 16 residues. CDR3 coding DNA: TGTGCCAGCAGCAAGGCGGCCTCGCCGGGCAAAAACATTCAGTACTTC. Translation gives CASSKAASPGKNIQYF.

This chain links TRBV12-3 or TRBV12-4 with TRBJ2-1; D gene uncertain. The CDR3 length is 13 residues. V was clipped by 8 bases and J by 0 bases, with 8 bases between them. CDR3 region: CASGSGSYNEQFF. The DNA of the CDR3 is TGTGCCAGCGGGTCAGGCTCCTACAATGAGCAGTTCTTC.

The CDR3 DNA sequence: TGTGCCAGCAGACCACGGGGGAACACTGAAGCTTTCTTT. This translates into CASRPRGNTEAFF. The rearrangement links TRBV6-6 to TRBJ1-1, with no clear D. Trimming stripped 6 bases from V and 1 base from J, with 9 bases between. The CDR3 length is 13 residues. CDR1 and CDR2 from the germline V gene are MNHNY and SVGAGI (reference sequence).